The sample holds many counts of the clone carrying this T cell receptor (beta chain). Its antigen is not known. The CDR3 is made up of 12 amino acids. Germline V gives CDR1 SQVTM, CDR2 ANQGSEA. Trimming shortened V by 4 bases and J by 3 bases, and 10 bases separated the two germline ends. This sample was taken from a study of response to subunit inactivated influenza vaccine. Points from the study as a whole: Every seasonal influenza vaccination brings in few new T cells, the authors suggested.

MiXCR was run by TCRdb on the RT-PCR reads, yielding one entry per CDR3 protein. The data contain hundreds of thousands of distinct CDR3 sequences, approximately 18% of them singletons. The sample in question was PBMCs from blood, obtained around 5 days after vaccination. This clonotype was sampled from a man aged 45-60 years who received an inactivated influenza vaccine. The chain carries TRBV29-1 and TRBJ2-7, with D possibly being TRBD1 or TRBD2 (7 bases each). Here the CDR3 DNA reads TGCAGCGTTGCCAGGGGGGGCTACGAGCAGTACTTC. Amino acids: CSVARGGYEQYF.